This entry lists 12 T cell receptor beta chains sequenced from one sample in a study of PD-L1 blockade in urothelial cancer. Assay used: immunoSEQ multiplex PCR; TCRdb lists only in-frame clones, some missing. The data show more than 45,000 clones, about 91% seen once. The sequencing used PBMCs, collected around atezolizumab (anti-PD-L1) treatment. These receptors originate from an elderly man with urothelial cancer.

V gene TRBV5-5 combines with J gene TRBJ2-2, with 15 bases matching TRBD2. The CDR3 extends over 18 amino acids. The ends lost 4 bases at V and 0 bases at J; junction bases unmatched: 4. Per germline, CDR1 SGHKS and CDR2 YYEKEE (reference sequence). CDR3 residues: CASSQGLAGGPNTGELFF. The CDR3 nucleotides read TGTGCCAGCAGCCAAGGACTAGCGGGAGGGCCGAACACCGGGGAGCTGTTTTTT.

The V gene is TRBV2, the J gene TRBJ1-2; the D gene is possibly TRBD1 (5 bases). From germline, CDR1 is SNHLY and CDR2 FYNNEI. Trimming pared 4 bases from V and 0 bases from J, leaving 12 bases between. The CDR3 sequence is 15 residues long. The CDR3: CASSGRGRSNYGYTF. The DNA of the CDR3 is TGTGCCAGCAGTGGAAGGGGCCGATCTAACTATGGCTACACCTTC.

The V gene is TRBV10-3, the J gene TRBJ1-5; no clear D. The CDR3 is 12 residues long. Germline values: CDR1 ENHRY, CDR2 SYGVKD. The V gene lost 4 bases and the J gene lost 8 bases, with 9 bases spanning the gap. CDR3 nucleotide sequence: TGTGCCATCAGTGGGGGAGAGGAGCCCCAGCATTTT. Its protein product is CAISGGEEPQHF.

The V call is TRBV7-9, the J call TRBJ2-3; D remains unclear. CDR1 is SEHNR, CDR2 FQNEAQ, per germline (reference sequence). V lost 5 bases and J 2 bases, leaving 11 bases between the germline ends. The CDR3 consists of 14 residues. In nucleotides, the CDR3 is TGTGCCAGCAGCCCCTCGGGTTACACAGATACGCAGTATTTT. This sequence encodes CASSPSGYTDTQYF.

This chain links TRBV19 with TRBJ2-3; TRBD2 agrees at 8 bases. Germline V gene data show CDR1 as LNHDA and CDR2 as SQIVND (reference sequence). After removal of 7 bases from V and 0 bases from J, the junction contained 6 bases not matched to a gene. The CDR3 contains 15 residues. The CDR3 DNA follows: TGTGCCAGTATCGGGACTAGAAGTAGCACAGATACGCAGTATTTT. As protein: CASIGTRSSTDTQYF.

This rearrangement joins TRBV10-3 to TRBJ1-2; D perhaps matches TRBD1 (6 bases). This CDR3 has 15 residues. Germline loops: CDR1 ENHRY, CDR2 SYGVKD. The ends were cut back, 0 bases at V and 7 bases at J, with 15 bases in the middle. CDR3 protein: CAISESDSTAAGYTF. CDR3 in DNA: TGTGCCATCAGTGAGTCGGACAGTACCGCGGCTGGCTACACCTTC.

The chain is built from TRBV6-5 and TRBJ2-7, with TRBD1 matching 9 bases. The CDR3 totals 13 residues. Germline V gives CDR1 MNHEY, CDR2 SVGAGI. Losses at the gene ends were 7 bases for V and 3 bases for J; bases not matched to a gene: 4. CDR3 residues: CASTLTGGYEQYF. CDR3 nucleotide sequence: TGTGCCAGCACTCTGACAGGGGGCTACGAGCAGTACTTC.

V gene TRBV19 combines with J gene TRBJ2-6; a weak D match, TRBD2 (5 bases). Trimming pared 0 bases from V and 2 bases from J, leaving 11 bases between. Germline V gene lookup returns CDR1 LNHDA and CDR2 SQIVND (reference sequence). The CDR3 has 17 amino acids. The CDR3, as DNA: TGTGCCAGTAGTATAGATCAGGCCGGGGCTGGGGCCAACGTCCTGACTTTC. It codes for CASSIDQAGAGANVLTF.

V is TRBV5-1 and J is TRBJ2-1; D might be TRBD2 (6 bases). Germline loops: CDR1 SGHRS, CDR2 YFSETQ. The V end lost 2 bases, the J end lost 0 bases, and 9 bases lay between the germline ends. The CDR3 contains 15 residues. The CDR3 loop is CASSLAGSSYNEQFF. CDR3 coding DNA: TGCGCCAGCAGCTTAGCGGGCTCCTCCTACAATGAGCAGTTCTTC.

V usage is TRBV2 and J usage is TRBJ2-5, with D possibly being TRBD2 (6 bases). CDR3 length: 14 residues. The V gene lost 0 bases and the J gene lost 5 bases, with 10 bases spanning the gap. Germline V lookup: CDR1 SNHLY, CDR2 FYNNEI. The CDR3 DNA reads TGTGCCAGCAGTGAAGCCGGGGGTTGGGAGACCCAGTACTTC. Translated, it gives CASSEAGGWETQYF.

This sequence joins TRBV10-1 and TRBJ2-5; D is perhaps TRBD1 (5 bases). CDR3 length: 14 residues. Germline lookup yields CDR1 WNHNN and CDR2 SYGVQD (reference sequence). V dropped 3 bases and J dropped 5 bases, with 13 bases sitting between them. CDR3 in amino acids: CASSEGVVGETQYF. In DNA form, the CDR3 reads TGCGCCAGCAGTGAAGGGGTCGTCGGGGAGACCCAGTACTTC.

The V call is TRBV15, the J call TRBJ2-5, with TRBD1 matching over 10 bases. Per germline, CDR1 LNHNV and CDR2 YYDKDF (reference sequence). Losses at the gene ends were 3 bases for V and 3 bases for J; bases not matched to a gene: 19. This CDR3 has 20 amino acids. The CDR3 protein is CATSRPGTGDLQRVEETQYF. The CDR3 DNA follows: TGTGCCACCAGCAGGCCCGGGACAGGGGACCTACAGCGGGTAGAAGAGACCCAGTACTTC.